The 21 T cell receptor beta chains listed next were all sequenced from one sample in a study of T cell clones after liver transplantation. The data were produced by immunoSEQ multiplex PCR, yet TCRdb's version contains in-frame clones alone and is incomplete. The table lists some 20,000 clones, about 87% of them singletons, with 10% to 15% in the top ten. The material was CD8+ T cells from blood, obtained before liver transplant. The receptors derive from a human donor who received a liver transplant.

A single count supports this clone. The chain joins TRBV27 to TRBJ1-5; TRBD1 might be the D (6 bases). The CDR3 contains 14 residues. Trimming left V 3 bases short and J 1 base short, with 7 bases between. From germline, CDR1 is MNHEY and CDR2 SMNVEV (reference sequence). Written as DNA, the CDR3 is TGTGCCAGCAGTTTTCAGGGGAGCAATCAGCCCCAGCATTTT. This gives the protein CASSFQGSNQPQHF.

V is TRBV27 and J is TRBJ1-2; D is unresolved. V lost 0 bases, J lost 4 bases, and 12 bases lay in between. Germline V gene sequence: CDR1 MNHEY, CDR2 SMNVEV (reference sequence). The CDR3 sequence is 15 residues long. The CDR3 protein is CASSLSTDNPYGYTF. The CDR3 region has the DNA TGTGCCAGCAGTTTATCGACGGATAACCCCTATGGCTACACCTTC.

Here the CDR3 reads CASSWTGASGNTIYF. CDR3 DNA sequence: TGTGCCAGCAGTTGGACAGGAGCCTCTGGAAACACCATATATTTT. The chain has TRBV27 and TRBJ1-3, with TRBD1 matching over 7 bases. This CDR3 is built from 15 residues. V trimming: 4 bases; J trimming: 0 bases; junction bases outside the gene matches: 3. Germline V gene sequence: CDR1 MNHEY, CDR2 SMNVEV (reference sequence).

V is TRBV19 and J is TRBJ1-3; D perhaps matches TRBD1 (5 bases). Looked up from germline, CDR1 is LNHDA and CDR2 is SQIVND (reference sequence). Trimming left V 10 bases short and J 8 bases short, with 12 bases between. The CDR3 is 11 residues long. DNA for the CDR3: TGTGCCACCTTGGGGGTCTACACCATATATTTT. Protein: CATLGVYTIYF.

The rearrangement joins TRBV4-1 to TRBJ2-7, with TRBD2 identical over 7 bases. This CDR3 has 16 amino acids. Germline V gene data show CDR1 as MGHRA and CDR2 as YSYEKL. V trimming: 5 bases; J trimming: 6 bases; junction bases outside the gene matches: 16. The CDR3 protein is CASSTHESGIPPEQYF. The CDR3 DNA reads as TGCGCCAGCAGCACCCATGAGAGCGGGATCCCCCCCGAGCAGTACTTC.

The rearrangement uses TRBV27 and TRBJ1-2; D remains ambiguous. With 0 bases removed from V and 4 bases from J, the gap between germline ends came to 12 bases. From germline, CDR1 is MNHEY and CDR2 SMNVEV (reference sequence). The CDR3 is made up of 15 amino acids. CDR3 residues: CASSLSVGPSYGYTF. The CDR3, as DNA: TGTGCCAGCAGTTTATCGGTTGGGCCCAGCTATGGCTACACCTTC.

The chain uses TRBV6-5 and TRBJ2-7; D not certain. Germline CDR1 is MNHEY and CDR2 is SVGAGI. The CDR3 contains 13 residues. Trimming took 2 bases from V and 1 from J, leaving 6 bases between them. CDR3 sequence reads: CASSYLGSYEQYF. In DNA, the CDR3 is TGTGCCAGCAGTTACCTAGGTTCCTACGAGCAGTACTTC.

The rearrangement links TRBV19 to TRBJ1-1; weak D call: TRBD1 (5 bases). CDR1 is LNHDA, CDR2 SQIVND, per germline (reference sequence). The CDR3 totals 14 residues. V gave up 3 bases and J gave up 7 bases, with 15 bases separating them. DNA for the CDR3: TGTGCCAGTAGTATCACGTCAGGGAACGATGAAGCTTTCTTT. It codes for CASSITSGNDEAFF.

The V and J genes are TRBV9 and TRBJ1-1; a possible D gene is TRBD1 (5 bases). With 0 bases removed from V and 5 bases from J, the gap between germline ends came to 14 bases. Germline CDR1 and CDR2: SGDLS and YYNGEE. The CDR3 is made up of 15 amino acids. CDR3 sequence reads: CASSVASGPLTEAFF. As DNA, the CDR3 is TGTGCCAGCAGCGTAGCCTCGGGACCCCTGACTGAAGCTTTCTTT.

The gene calls are TRBV7-2 and TRBJ2-2, with D uncertain. Germline CDR1 reads SGHTA; CDR2 reads FQGNSA. V lost 5 bases to trimming and J lost 5 bases, with 6 bases between them. The length of the CDR3 is 12 residues. The CDR3 DNA sequence: TGTGCCAGCAGCCGACATACCGGGGAGCTGTTTTTT. Translation gives CASSRHTGELFF.

The gene calls are TRBV4-3 and TRBJ1-1; 9 nucleotides align to TRBD1. The CDR3 totals 16 residues. Germline CDR1 LGHNA, CDR2 YSLEER. Germline trimming cut 5 bases from V and 1 base from J; bases unmatched to any gene: 8. DNA for the CDR3: TGCGCCAGCAGCGGGGACAGGGTATTAGCGAACACTGAAGCTTTCTTT. Translated, it gives CASSGDRVLANTEAFF.

V usage is TRBV21-1 and J usage is TRBJ1-2; the table's D call TRBD1 went unverified against the DNA. TRBV21-1 is classified as a pseudogene. CDR3 length: 16 residues. CDR3 DNA sequence: TGTGCCAGCAGCAATGGAAATGTTGACAGGGGCTATGGCTACACCTTC. Protein product: CASSNGNVDRGYGYTF.

This clone appeared a single time. CDR3 in DNA: TGTGCCAGCAGTGATGGTCTACTCGGTCGTCGGGAGCAGTACTTC. It specifies CASSDGLLGRREQYF. The gene calls are TRBV2 and TRBJ2-7; no clear D. This CDR3 is 15 amino acids long. V gave up 3 bases and J gave up 7 bases, with 19 bases separating them. Germline V lookup: CDR1 SNHLY, CDR2 FYNNEI.

The V gene is TRBV27, the J gene TRBJ2-7; 8 positions agree with TRBD2. After removal of 5 bases from V and 0 bases from J, the junction contained 9 bases not matched to a gene. The CDR3 has 16 residues. Per the germline V gene, CDR1 is MNHEY and CDR2 is SMNVEV (reference sequence). In DNA, the CDR3 is TGTGCCAGCAGTCCAGTCAGCGGGAGAGGCTCCTACGAGCAGTACTTC. Protein: CASSPVSGRGSYEQYF.

The chain links TRBV29-1 to TRBJ1-2; D may be TRBD1 (5 bases). V shed 6 bases and J shed 5 bases, with 13 bases lying between them. The CDR3 has 12 residues. Germline-derived CDR1 and CDR2 are SQVTM and ANQGSEA. In nucleotides, the CDR3 is TGCAGCGTCCTCAGGGAACCGTATGGCTACACCTTC. It specifies CSVLREPYGYTF.

The chain has TRBV7-9 and TRBJ1-2; no clear D gene. The ends were cut back, 2 bases at V and 0 bases at J, with 10 bases in the middle. The V gene's germline CDR1 is SEHNR and CDR2 FQNEAQ (reference sequence). The CDR3 contains 15 residues. The CDR3 DNA reads as TGTGCCAGCAGCTTATTGTTACAGCCTAACTATGGCTACACCTTC. Its protein is CASSLLLQPNYGYTF.

Notes on this clone: A read error likely explains this, since a far larger clone differs by one base. The V gene is TRBV19, the J gene TRBJ2-7, with TRBD1 matching over 10 bases. The trim removed 5 bases at V and 2 bases at J, leaving 3 bases unmatched. CDR1 is LNHDA and CDR2 is SQIVND in the germline V gene (reference sequence). The CDR3 is 14 amino acids. CDR3 sequence: CASSSGTGAYEQYF. The CDR3 DNA reads TGTGCCAGTAGTTCCGGGACAGGGGCCTACGAGCAGTACTTC.

V usage is TRBV27 and J usage is TRBJ2-7; D possibly corresponds to TRBD2 (6 bases). The CDR3 is made up of 13 amino acids. Germline CDR1 and CDR2: MNHEY and SMNVEV (reference sequence). Trimming stripped 8 bases from V and 6 bases from J, with 17 bases between. CDR3: CASRLRGTREQYF. The CDR3 region has the DNA TGTGCCAGCCGCTTACGGGGGACTCGCGAGCAGTACTTC.

This clone came up once. The chain carries TRBV2 and TRBJ1-5; 7 bases agree with TRBD1. The CDR3 covers 17 residues. Unmatched junction bases numbered 9, after V lost 2 bases and J lost 2 bases. Germline-derived CDR1 and CDR2 are SNHLY and FYNNEI. The CDR3 loop is CASSEPKGGPGNQPQHF. Here the CDR3 DNA reads TGTGCCAGCAGTGAACCGAAAGGGGGCCCGGGCAATCAGCCCCAGCATTTT.

V usage is TRBV28 and J usage is TRBJ2-1; D is unresolved. Trimming stripped 4 bases from V and 9 bases from J, with 10 bases between. The CDR3 contains 12 residues. Germline V gene sequence: CDR1 MDHEN, CDR2 SYDVKM. CDR3 sequence: CASSSRTSEQFF. CDR3 in DNA: TGTGCCAGCAGTTCCCGGACCTCTGAGCAGTTCTTC.

The V and J genes are TRBV28 and TRBJ2-5; the D call may be TRBD1 or TRBD2 (6 bases each). Germline CDR1 MDHEN, CDR2 SYDVKM. Trimming left V 4 bases short and J 5 bases short, with 14 bases between. This CDR3 has 14 residues. The CDR3: CASSSEGGWETQYF. The CDR3 DNA reads TGTGCCAGCAGTTCTGAAGGGGGGTGGGAGACCCAGTACTTC. Together with reference TRBV28 and TRBJ2-5, the CDR3 gives the full variable domain: DVKVTQSSRYLVKRTGEKVFLECVQDMDHENMFWYRQDPGLGLRLIYFSYDVKMKEKGDIPEGYSVSREKKERFSLILESASTNQTSMYLCASSSEGGWETQYFGPGTRLLVL.